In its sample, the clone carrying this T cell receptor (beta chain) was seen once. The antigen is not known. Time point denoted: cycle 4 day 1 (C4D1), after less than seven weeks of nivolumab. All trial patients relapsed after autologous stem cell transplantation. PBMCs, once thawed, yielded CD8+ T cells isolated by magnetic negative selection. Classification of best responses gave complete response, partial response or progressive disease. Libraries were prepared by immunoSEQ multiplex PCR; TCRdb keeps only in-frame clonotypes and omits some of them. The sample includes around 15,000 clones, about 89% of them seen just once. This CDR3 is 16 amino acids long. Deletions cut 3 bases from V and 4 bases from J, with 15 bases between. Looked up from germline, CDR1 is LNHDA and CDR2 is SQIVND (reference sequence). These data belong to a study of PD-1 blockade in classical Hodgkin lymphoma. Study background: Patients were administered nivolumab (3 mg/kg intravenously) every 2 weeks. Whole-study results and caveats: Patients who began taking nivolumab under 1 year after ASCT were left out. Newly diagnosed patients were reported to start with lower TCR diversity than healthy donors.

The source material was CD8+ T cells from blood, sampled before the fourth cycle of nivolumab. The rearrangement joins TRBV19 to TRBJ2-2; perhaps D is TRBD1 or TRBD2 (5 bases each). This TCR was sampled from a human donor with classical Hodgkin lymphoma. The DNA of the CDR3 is TGTGCCAGTAGTATCGGGGACGTATCCCCCACCGGGGAGCTGTTTTTT. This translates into CASSIGDVSPTGELFF.